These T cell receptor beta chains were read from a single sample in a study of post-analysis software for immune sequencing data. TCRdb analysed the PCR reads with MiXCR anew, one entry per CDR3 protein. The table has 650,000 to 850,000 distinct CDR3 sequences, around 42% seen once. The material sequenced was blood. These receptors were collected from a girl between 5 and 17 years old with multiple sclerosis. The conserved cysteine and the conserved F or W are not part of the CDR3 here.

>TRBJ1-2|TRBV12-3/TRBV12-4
ASSGGTANYGYT
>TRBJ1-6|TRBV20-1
SARDGPGSFYNSPLH
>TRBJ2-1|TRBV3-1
ASSQDIGQAARNEQF
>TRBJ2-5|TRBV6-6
ALSEGGAETQY
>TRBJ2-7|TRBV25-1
ASGKPGGGEQY
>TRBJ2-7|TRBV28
ATDEGPLVHEQY
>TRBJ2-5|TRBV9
ASSVEAGQETQY
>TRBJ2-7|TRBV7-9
ASSLARTTYEQY
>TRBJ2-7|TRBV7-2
ASSLRGMGLTYEQY
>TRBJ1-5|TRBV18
ASSPGQVSNQPQH
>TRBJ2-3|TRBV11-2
ASSLGGRGDTQY
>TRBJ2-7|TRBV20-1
SALSKESGGPHEQY
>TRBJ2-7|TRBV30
AWTRLADGEQY
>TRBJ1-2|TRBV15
ATSTGGAGGYT
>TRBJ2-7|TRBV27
ASSLKFRDEQY
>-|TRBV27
ASSLFRGGDEQY
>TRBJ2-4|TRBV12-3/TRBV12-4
ASSLEVGQGALGQY
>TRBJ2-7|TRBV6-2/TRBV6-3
ASSRDFAYEQY
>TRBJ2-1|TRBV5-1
ASSLSGSGQSGF
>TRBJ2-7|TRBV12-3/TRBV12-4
ASSYELARTYEQY
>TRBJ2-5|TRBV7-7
ASTRSRSKQETQY
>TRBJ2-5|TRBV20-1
SGRAVQETQY
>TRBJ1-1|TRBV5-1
ASSLAPTLNTEAF
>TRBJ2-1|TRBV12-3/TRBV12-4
ASSLAGVDEQF
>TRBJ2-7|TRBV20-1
SAKSYGEQY
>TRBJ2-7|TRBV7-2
ASSVDGLSYEQY
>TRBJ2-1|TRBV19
ASSTGLAGTLNEQF
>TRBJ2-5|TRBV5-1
ASRPPGLAGGEEETQY
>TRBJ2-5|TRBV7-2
ASSLARTQEETQY
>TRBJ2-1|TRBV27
ASSSLTLQGKNAYNEQF
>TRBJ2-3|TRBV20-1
SARSAGGRGRNTQY
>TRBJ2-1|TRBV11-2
ASSLRGRDIYNEQF
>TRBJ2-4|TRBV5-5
ASSWTGGNEQY
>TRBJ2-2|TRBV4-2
ASRTSGIGPGELF
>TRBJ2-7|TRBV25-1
ASSSGTASSYEQY
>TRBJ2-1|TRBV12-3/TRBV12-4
ASSLKVDEQF
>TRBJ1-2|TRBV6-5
ASSYDSGGRSYGYT
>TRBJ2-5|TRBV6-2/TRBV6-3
ASLLDGEETQY
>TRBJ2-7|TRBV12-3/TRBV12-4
ASSSPGQGTAKNEQY
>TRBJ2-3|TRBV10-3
AISEFGGTRDSTDTQY
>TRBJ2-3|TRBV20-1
SARKSDTGAITDTQY
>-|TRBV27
ASSLVRAGGTQY